What follows are 11 T cell receptor beta chains derived from one specimen sequenced in a study of blood T cell repertoires in COVID-19. Assay used: immunoSEQ multiplex PCR; TCRdb lists only in-frame clones, some missing. The sample carries about 130,000 clones, approximately 88% recorded once. Sequencing used peripheral blood. Receptor source: a man aged 70 or older with active COVID-19.

This clone was observed once. This rearrangement joins TRBV2 to TRBJ2-6; 12 nucleotides align to TRBD2. CDR3 length: 17 residues. Germline-derived CDR1 and CDR2 are SNHLY and FYNNEI. Germline trimming cut 4 bases from V and 2 bases from J; bases unmatched to any gene: 3. CDR3 loop: CASSGLAGVTGANVLTF. In DNA form, the CDR3 reads TGTGCCAGCAGTGGACTAGCGGGAGTAACTGGGGCCAACGTCCTGACTTTC. The entire variable domain, with the rest obtained from reference TRBV2 and TRBJ2-6, is as follows: EPEVTQTPSHQVTQMGQEVILRCVPISNHLYFYWYRQILGQKVEFLVSFYNNEISEKSEIFDDQFSVERPDGSNFTLKIRSTKLEDSAMYFCASSGLAGVTGANVLTFGAGSRLTVL.

The chain links TRBV15 to TRBJ2-4; a weak D match, TRBD2 (6 bases). V was pared by 0 bases and J by 8 bases, with 17 bases between. The germline gives CDR1 LNHNV, CDR2 YYDKDF (reference sequence). CDR3 length equals 16 residues. CDR3 sequence reads: CATSRDLTSGSHIQYF. Written as DNA, the CDR3 is TGTGCCACCAGCAGAGATCTTACCAGCGGGTCGCACATTCAGTACTTC.

The chain combines TRBV29-1 with TRBJ2-7; 9 nucleotides match TRBD1. V was pared by 4 bases and J by 4 bases, with 5 bases of the junction left unmatched. The germline V gene has CDR1 SQVTM and CDR2 ANQGSEA. The CDR3 runs to 13 residues. CDR3 residues: CSVVGQGRYEQYF. DNA for the CDR3: TGCAGCGTTGTGGGACAGGGTCGTTACGAGCAGTACTTC.

This chain uses TRBV7-2 with TRBJ1-1; D not certain. The V gene's germline CDR1 is SGHTA and CDR2 FQGNSA. Trimming took off 5 bases at V and 5 bases at J, with 6 bases between the two ends. The CDR3 runs 11 residues. CDR3 DNA: TGTGCCAGCAGCATCGGGACTGAAGCTTTCTTT. As protein: CASSIGTEAFF. The variable domain in full, completed from reference TRBV7-2 and TRBJ1-1, reads GAGVSQSPSNKVTEKGKDVELRCDPISGHTALYWYRQSLGQGLEFLIYFQGNSAPDKSGLPSDRFSAERTGGSVSTLTIQRTQQEDSAVYLCASSIGTEAFFGQGTRLTVV.

The chain recombines TRBV6-5 with TRBJ2-7, with D possibly matching TRBD2 (6 bases). Germline lookup yields CDR1 MNHEY and CDR2 SVGAGI. The V gene lost 3 bases and the J gene lost 4 bases, with 13 bases spanning the gap. The CDR3 length is 14 residues. Here the CDR3 DNA reads TGTGCCAGCAGTTATAGTAGCGGAGCGTACGAGCAGTACTTC. It translates to CASSYSSGAYEQYF.

The chain joins TRBV24-1 to TRBJ1-1; D unresolved. The CDR3 has 11 residues. Germline CDR1 and CDR2: KGHDR and SFDVKD. V was cut by 3 bases and J by 10 bases, with 8 bases left in between. The CDR3 DNA is TGTGCCACCAGTGATGAGGCTGGAGCTTTCTTT. This codes for CATSDEAGAFF.

This clone has just one count. The chain combines TRBV28 with TRBJ1-2, with TRBD1 matching 8 bases. This CDR3 is built from 12 residues. Germline CDR1 reads MDHEN; CDR2 reads SYDVKM. The V gene end was trimmed by 5 bases and the J gene end by 7 bases; junction bases not matched to a gene: 3. The CDR3 protein is CASSQGAGGYTF. In DNA form, the CDR3 reads TGTGCCAGCAGTCAGGGGGCTGGTGGCTACACCTTC.

The rearrangement uses TRBV9 and TRBJ2-2; D unresolved. The V gene lost 1 base and the J gene lost 1 base, with 5 bases spanning the gap. Germline CDR1 and CDR2: SGDLS and YYNGEE. The CDR3 covers 14 residues. In DNA form, the CDR3 reads TGTGCCAGCAGCGTACTAGAGAACACCGGGGAGCTGTTTTTT. Its translation: CASSVLENTGELFF.

V is TRBV7-2 and J is TRBJ2-7; 7 nucleotides agree with TRBD1. The length of the CDR3 is 16 residues. In germline, CDR1 is SGHTA, CDR2 FQGNSA. V gave up 5 bases and J gave up 7 bases; unmatched junction bases: 17. The CDR3 protein is CASSPTTDRNVWEQYF. The CDR3, as DNA: TGTGCCAGCAGCCCCACTACGGACAGGAACGTGTGGGAGCAGTACTTC.

The V gene is TRBV3-1 (or the pseudogene TRBV3-2), the J gene TRBJ2-4; D possibly corresponds to TRBD2 (6 bases). There are 15 residues in the CDR3. Trimming took off 1 base at V and 7 bases at J, with 14 bases between the two ends. Looked up from germline, CDR1 is LGHDT and CDR2 is YNNKEL (reference sequence). The CDR3 loop reads CASSQVEGTGNIQYF. For the CDR3, the DNA is TGTGCCAGCAGCCAAGTGGAGGGAACCGGGAACATTCAGTACTTC.

This rearrangement joins TRBV4-2 to TRBJ1-6; TRBD1 might be the D (5 bases). Germline values: CDR1 LGHNA, CDR2 YNFKEQ. There are 16 residues in the CDR3. Between the trimmed V and J ends, which lost 7 bases and 7 bases, there was a span of 20 bases. The CDR3 spells CASTPEGRGLNSPLHF. The CDR3 DNA reads as TGTGCCAGCACCCCCGAAGGGAGGGGTTTGAATTCACCCCTCCACTTT.